The clone carrying this T cell receptor (beta chain) was counted ten times or more. Antigen unknown. This entry comes from a study of T-cell memory formation after mild COVID-19. Findings and limits, study-wide: Some responding clones appeared in pre-infection memory, suggesting cross-reactive memory joined.

TCRdb redid the calling of the 5' RACE reads with MiXCR, one entry per CDR3 protein. The sample consists of under 650,000 distinct CDR3 sequences, about a sixth of them appearing once. With 1 base clipped from V and 4 bases from J, the junction kept 5 bases outside the gene matches. This CDR3 spans 16 amino acids. Germline CDR1 is SGHRS and CDR2 is YFSETQ. The TCR was taken from an adult woman who had mild COVID-19 (a few samples of this study predate the infection). Cell type and time point are not known. The V gene is TRBV5-1, the J gene TRBJ2-1; TRBD2 matches at 10 bases. What was sequenced was PBMCs or a T cell subset sorted from them (not recorded which). The CDR3 nucleotides read TGCGCCAGCAGCTTGTCTCTAGCGGGAGAATACAATGAGCAGTTCTTC. Translated: CASSLSLAGEYNEQFF.